This T cell receptor (beta chain) derives from a study of cytomegalovirus exposure and HLA in healthy donors. Primers for the PCR totalled 60 Vbeta and 13 Jbeta. Profiled with immunoSEQ multiplex PCR; TCRdb holds only in-frame clones, not every one. In the table there are approximately 86,000 clones, about two thirds of which are singletons. Trimming took 3 bases from V and 4 from J; bases not matched to a gene: 6. Germline V CDR1 and CDR2: SGHDT, YYEEEE. The CDR3 consists of 15 residues. V and J are TRBV5-6 and TRBJ2-1, with 8 nucleotides matching TRBD2. Sequencing was carried out using PBMCs. This TCR was recovered from a man between 60 and 75 years old in good health and CMV-seronegative. CDR3 nucleotide sequence: TGTGCCAGCAGCTCTCTGGCGGGAGGTTACAATGAGCAGTTCTTC. Its translation is CASSSLAGGYNEQFF.